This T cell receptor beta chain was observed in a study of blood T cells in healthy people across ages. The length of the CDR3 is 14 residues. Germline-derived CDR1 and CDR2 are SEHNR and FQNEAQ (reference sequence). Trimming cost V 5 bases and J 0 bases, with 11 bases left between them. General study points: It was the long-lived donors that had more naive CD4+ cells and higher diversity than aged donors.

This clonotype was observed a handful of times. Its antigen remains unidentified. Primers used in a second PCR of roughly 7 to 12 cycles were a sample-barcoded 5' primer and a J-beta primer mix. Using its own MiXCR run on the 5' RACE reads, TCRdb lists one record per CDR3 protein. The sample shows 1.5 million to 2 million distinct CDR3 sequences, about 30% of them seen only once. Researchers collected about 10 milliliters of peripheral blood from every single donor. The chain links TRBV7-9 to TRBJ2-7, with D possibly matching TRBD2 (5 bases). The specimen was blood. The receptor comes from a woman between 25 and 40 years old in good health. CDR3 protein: CASSAGVNSYEQYF. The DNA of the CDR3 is TGTGCCAGCAGCGCGGGTGTGAACTCCTACGAGCAGTACTTC. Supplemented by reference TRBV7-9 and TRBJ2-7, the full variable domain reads DTGVSQNPRHKITKRGQNVTFRCDPISEHNRLYWYRQTLGQGPEFLTYFQNEAQLEKSRLLSDRFSAERPKGSFSTLEIQRTEQGDSAMYLCASSAGVNSYEQYFGPGTRLTVT.